The present TCR beta chain was sequenced within a study of early T cells in non-severe SARS-CoV-2 infection. Study-wide context: The chains were unpaired, and the sequenced material was bulk RNA from unsorted whole blood. General study results and limits: Matching results from VDJdb favored anti-spike CD8 responses, leaving private and CD4 specificities undetected.

V dropped 0 bases and J dropped 4 bases, with 12 bases sitting between them. This CDR3 contains 15 residues. Germline values: CDR1 KGHSH, CDR2 LQKENI. One entry per CDR3 protein results from TCRdb running MiXCR on the 5' RACE reads. Of about 110,000 distinct CDR3 sequences listed, over 10% are singletons. Regarding this clonotype: Its cognate antigen is unknown.

The chain recombines TRBV18 with TRBJ1-2; a weak D match, TRBD1 (5 bases). This TCR came from an adult who was a healthcare worker with PCR-confirmed SARS-CoV-2 infection or an uninfected control (not recorded which). The sample consisted of whole blood, taken at baseline. The CDR3 spells CASSPPVAGGYGYTF. DNA of the CDR3: TGTGCCAGCTCACCACCGGTGGCCGGGGGCTATGGCTACACCTTC.